These 7 T cell receptor beta chains came from one sample sequenced in a study of T and B cells in COVID-19 patients. Multiplex PCR with BIOMED2 TRB-A/B primer pools amplified TRB rearrangements. TCRdb redid the calling of the multiplex PCR reads with MiXCR, one entry per CDR3 protein. Found here are approximately 8,000 distinct CDR3 sequences, roughly a quarter of them singletons; the top ten hold around 6.4%. Blood genomic DNA input for TRB amplification was about 240-500 ng. The sample consisted of blood. The source of these receptors is a human donor who had recovered from COVID-19.

By share, this clonotype counts as medium-sized (0.01 to 0.1%). The CDR3 nucleotides read TGTGCCAGTAGTCGGTCCGGGACAGGGGGCGCGGGGGATGAGCAGTTCTTC. It codes for CASSRSGTGGAGDEQFF. The rearrangement uses TRBV19 and TRBJ2-1; 12 nucleotides match TRBD1. Germline CDR1 is LNHDA and CDR2 is SQIVND (reference sequence). The CDR3 contains 17 residues. The V gene end was trimmed by 5 bases and the J gene end by 8 bases; junction bases not matched to a gene: 13.

The chain carries TRBV19 and TRBJ2-5; 8 nucleotides match TRBD1. Germline values: CDR1 LNHDA, CDR2 SQIVND (reference sequence). V was pared by 7 bases and J by 2 bases, with 12 bases of the junction left unmatched. The CDR3 totals 16 residues. This CDR3 reads CASKQGYRGSQETQYF. The CDR3 DNA is TGTGCCAGTAAGCAGGGCTACAGGGGGTCACAAGAGACCCAGTACTTC.

This clonotype has a count of ten or more. The chain joins TRBV27 to TRBJ2-7; 11 bases line up with TRBD2. The CDR3 length is 13 residues. The germline gives CDR1 MNHEY, CDR2 SMNVEV (reference sequence). The J segment lost 10 bases and the V segment lost 10 bases, leaving 12 bases of the junction unmatched. DNA for the CDR3: TGTGCCACCATTAGCGGGAGGGGACGAGAACAGTACTTC. This sequence encodes CATISGRGREQYF.

By sample fraction, this clonotype is medium-sized. V and J are TRBV5-6 and TRBJ2-1; tentative D call: TRBD2 (6 bases). V was cut by 1 base and J by 2 bases, with 10 bases left in between. Germline V gene data show CDR1 as SGHDT and CDR2 as YYEEEE. The CDR3 is 15 amino acids. The CDR3 DNA is TGTGCCAGCAGCTTGTGGGGAGGAGCCTACAATGAGCAGTTCTTC. Its protein is CASSLWGGAYNEQFF.

This chain connects TRBV7-2 to TRBJ2-1; D is undetermined. The CDR3 runs to 15 residues. Trimming cost V 1 base and J 4 bases, with 11 bases left between them. Germline CDR1 is SGHTA and CDR2 is FQGNSA. The chain's CDR3 is CASSLGWASYNEQFF. In DNA, the CDR3 is TGTGCCAGCAGCTTAGGGTGGGCGTCATACAATGAGCAGTTCTTC. Looking up the rest from reference TRBV7-2 and TRBJ2-1 gives the full variable domain: GAGVSQSPSNKVTEKGKDVELRCDPISGHTALYWYRQSLGQGLEFLIYFQGNSAPDKSGLPSDRFSAERTGGSVSTLTIQRTQQEDSAVYLCASSLGWASYNEQFFGPGTRLTVL.

V gene TRBV6-6 combines with J gene TRBJ1-2; 7 bases are shared with TRBD1. CDR1 is MNHNY and CDR2 is SVGAGI in the germline V gene (reference sequence). With V trimmed by 2 bases and J by 4 bases, 4 bases remained unmatched. This CDR3 comprises 14 residues. CDR3: CASSYQTGLYGYTF. For the CDR3, the DNA is TGTGCCAGCAGTTACCAGACAGGGCTCTATGGCTACACCTTC.

This clonotype is classed as medium-sized. V gene TRBV18 combines with J gene TRBJ2-1; D gene uncertain. The CDR3 length is 14 residues. CDR1 and CDR2 (germline): KGHSH, LQKENI. V shed 0 bases and J shed 9 bases, with 12 bases lying between them. The CDR3 is CASSPPSSGREQFF. DNA of the CDR3: TGTGCCAGCTCACCACCGTCGTCCGGGCGTGAGCAGTTCTTC.